This TCR beta chain is drawn from a study of blood T cells in healthy people across ages. Study-level points and caveats: Observed TCR beta diversity per million T cells went down as age went up. This fall followed a roughly linear course with age. Using unsorted PBMCs precluded a conclusive naive versus antigen-experienced comparison.

Roughly 10 milliliters was the volume of peripheral blood drawn from each donor. Researchers report isolating at least 6 million PBMCs per sample. The use of a sample-barcoded 5' primer and a J-beta primer mix characterized a second PCR of roughly 6 to 11 cycles. TCRdb processed the 5' RACE reads anew with MiXCR; each CDR3 protein has one entry. Here the sample spans about 1.6 million distinct CDR3 sequences, about 31% being singletons. Germline lookup yields CDR1 SGHTA and CDR2 FQGNSA. From its first to its last residue, the CDR3 has 14 amino acids. Of note for this clonotype: The antigen is undetermined. The DNA is omitted, as the CDR3 cannot be located on it reliably, and the CDR3 follows TCRdb's listing.

The source material was blood. The clonotype originates from a young woman in good health. V is TRBV7-2 and J is TRBJ2-7. Here the CDR3 reads CASSFGQGSYERYF.